The 22 T cell receptor beta chains below all came from one sample that was sequenced in a study of blood T cells in healthy people across ages. A second PCR of roughly 6 to 12 cycles used a sample-barcoded 5' primer and a J-beta primer mix. TCRdb recomputed calls from the 5' RACE reads with MiXCR, one row per CDR3 protein. The repertoire holds fewer than 900,000 distinct CDR3 sequences, with roughly 50% as singletons. Sequencing was performed on blood. The source of these receptors is a woman in her sixties in good health.

The V and J genes are TRBV7-9 and TRBJ2-1; D is unclear. The CDR3 length is 11 residues. CDR1 and CDR2 (germline): SEHNR, FQNEAQ (reference sequence). Trimming stripped 4 bases from V and 12 bases from J, with 10 bases between. CDR3 DNA sequence: TGTGCCAGCAGCTCGAGTCGGGCGCAGTTCTTC. This gives the protein CASSSSRAQFF. Based on the CDR3 plus reference TRBV7-9 and TRBJ2-1, the full variable domain is DTGVSQNPRHKITKRGQNVTFRCDPISEHNRLYWYRQTLGQGPEFLTYFQNEAQLEKSRLLSDRFSAERPKGSFSTLEIQRTEQGDSAMYLCASSSSRAQFFGPGTRLTVL.

V and J are TRBV7-2 and TRBJ1-5; possibly TRBD1 for D (6 bases). The length of the CDR3 is 14 residues. Germline lookup yields CDR1 SGHTA and CDR2 FQGNSA. V lost 4 bases and J 7 bases, leaving 14 bases between the germline ends. CDR3 DNA sequence: TGTGCCAGCAGCTCCACCAGGGGCGGACAGCCCCAGCATTTT. Translation: CASSSTRGGQPQHF.

The V gene is TRBV4-3, the J gene TRBJ2-5; maybe TRBD1 (5 bases). This CDR3 is built from 15 residues. V dropped 0 bases and J dropped 2 bases, with 10 bases sitting between them. Germline assignment: CDR1 LGHNA and CDR2 YSLEER. CDR3 nucleotides: TGCGCCAGCAGCCAAGAAAGCCAGGGACAAGAGACCCAGTACTTC. It encodes CASSQESQGQETQYF.

The rearrangement joins TRBV9 to TRBJ2-1, with TRBD2 identical over 9 bases. V gave up 2 bases and J gave up 4 bases; unmatched junction bases: 4. The CDR3 spans 15 residues. Germline V gene sequence: CDR1 SGDLS, CDR2 YYNGEE. The DNA of the CDR3 is TGTGCCAGCAGCGTCGGTAGCGGGAGTTACAATGAGCAGTTCTTC. It specifies CASSVGSGSYNEQFF. Complete variable domain (other parts from reference TRBV9 and TRBJ2-1): DSGVTQTPKHLITATGQRVTLRCSPRSGDLSVYWYQQSLDQGLQFLIQYYNGEERAKGNILERFSAQQFPDLHSELNLSSLELGDSALYFCASSVGSGSYNEQFFGPGTRLTVL.

Ten or more counts support this clonotype. This chain joins TRBV7-9 and TRBJ2-6; 10 nucleotides align to TRBD1. Per germline, CDR1 SEHNR and CDR2 FQNEAQ (reference sequence). With V trimmed by 5 bases and J by 3 bases, 10 bases remained unmatched. The CDR3 consists of 18 residues. The CDR3 DNA sequence: TGTGCCAGCAGCCCATCCGGGACAGGGGTTCGTGGGGCCAACGTCCTGACTTTC. This sequence encodes CASSPSGTGVRGANVLTF.

The chain couples TRBV24-1 to TRBJ2-5; 8 positions agree with TRBD2. Trimming at V came to 3 bases and at J to 5 bases, leaving 7 bases not matched to a gene. The CDR3 extends over 15 amino acids. Per the germline V gene, CDR1 is KGHDR and CDR2 is SFDVKD. In DNA form, the CDR3 reads TGTGCCACCAGTGATGTGACGGGGGGGTTGGAGACCCAGTACTTC. It yields the protein CATSDVTGGLETQYF.

The gene calls are TRBV7-9 and TRBJ1-2; D is unclear. This CDR3 contains 14 residues. Looked up from germline, CDR1 is SEHNR and CDR2 is FQNEAQ (reference sequence). Deletions cut 3 bases from V and 0 bases from J, with 8 bases between. The CDR3 sequence: CASSLTEANYGYTF. Written as DNA, the CDR3 is TGTGCCAGCAGCTTGACGGAAGCTAACTATGGCTACACCTTC.

The J gene is TRBJ2-5, the V gene TRBV7-2; the D gene is possibly TRBD1 (6 bases). CDR1 is SGHTA and CDR2 is FQGNSA in the germline V gene. V gave up 6 bases and J gave up 2 bases, with 10 bases separating them. The CDR3 totals 13 residues. The DNA for the CDR3 is TGTGCCAGCAGTGGGGGCTGGCAAGAGACCCAGTACTTC. Its protein is CASSGGWQETQYF.

A few counts support this clonotype. The J gene is TRBJ2-5, the V gene TRBV20-1, with D unresolved. This CDR3 has 13 amino acids. From germline, CDR1 is DFQATT and CDR2 SNEGSKA (reference sequence). V lost 3 bases to trimming and J lost 0 bases, with 8 bases between them. DNA for the CDR3: TGCAGTGCTAGTGACCCAAACCAAGAGACCCAGTACTTC. It yields the protein CSASDPNQETQYF.

The chain is built from TRBV18 and TRBJ2-5, with a tentative D call TRBD2 (6 bases). CDR3 length: 14 residues. Trimming pared 2 bases from V and 5 bases from J, leaving 12 bases between. In germline, CDR1 is KGHSH, CDR2 LQKENI. The CDR3 loop reads CASSPGLPRETQYF. In DNA form, the CDR3 reads TGTGCCAGCTCACCAGGACTACCTCGGGAGACCCAGTACTTC.

The gene calls are TRBV12-3 or TRBV12-4 and TRBJ2-7, with D maybe TRBD2 (7 bases). Between the trimmed V and J ends, which lost 3 bases and 0 bases, there was a span of 12 bases. The CDR3 spans 15 residues. DNA of the CDR3: TGTGCCAGCAGTTTCATTGGGGGGGCCTCCTACGAGCAGTACTTC. It specifies CASSFIGGASYEQYF.

Turning to this clonotype: This may be a read error: a much more frequent sequence differs by one nucleotide. The chain couples TRBV9 to TRBJ2-1; D remains ambiguous. Germline loops: CDR1 SGDLS, CDR2 YYNGEE. CDR3 length equals 13 residues. The CDR3 is CASSATPYSEQFF. The CDR3 coding sequence is TGTGCCAGCAGCGCCACCCCCTACAGTGAGCAGTTCTTC.

This chain uses TRBV27 with TRBJ2-3; 14 bases align to TRBD2. CDR3 size: 14 residues. The germline gives CDR1 MNHEY, CDR2 SMNVEV (reference sequence). V shed 5 bases, J shed 6 bases, and the junction held 1 base outside the gene matches. The CDR3 is CASSGTSGGDTQYF. CDR3 bases: TGTGCCAGCAGTGGGACTAGCGGGGGTGATACGCAGTATTTT.

The chain couples TRBV2 to TRBJ2-5; 11 bases fit TRBD1. The V gene's germline CDR1 is SNHLY and CDR2 FYNNEI. The CDR3 covers 13 residues. Unmatched junction bases numbered 8, after V lost 6 bases and J lost 11 bases. As DNA, the CDR3 is TGTGCCAGCAGGGGACAGGGGGTGAATGAGCAGTACTTC. Protein product: CASRGQGVNEQYF.

The V call is TRBV2, the J call TRBJ2-7; 9 nucleotides agree with TRBD2. Unmatched junction bases numbered 9, after V lost 8 bases and J lost 7 bases. This CDR3 is 13 amino acids long. The germline V gene has CDR1 SNHLY and CDR2 FYNNEI. CDR3 region: CASERLAGREQYF. DNA of the CDR3: TGTGCCAGCGAGCGTCTAGCGGGAAGAGAGCAGTACTTC.

The chain couples TRBV30 to TRBJ2-3; 9 bases fit TRBD2. Germline CDR1 is GTSNPN and CDR2 is SVGIG (reference sequence). The CDR3 has 16 residues. J lost 1 base, V lost 3 bases, and 8 bases had no gene match. CDR3 coding DNA: TGTGCCTGGAGGGGAGGCAGGACTAGCGGCACAGATACGCAGTATTTT. This encodes CAWRGGRTSGTDTQYF.

This chain uses TRBV28 with TRBJ2-7; 7 bases are a match to TRBD1. The CDR3 has 15 amino acids. The junction had 8 bases not matched to a gene; V was cut back by 4 bases and J by 2 bases. Germline V gives CDR1 MDHEN, CDR2 SYDVKM. The CDR3 nucleotides are TGTGCCAGCAGTTCCGAGACAGGGAAAGCCTACGAGCAGTACTTC. This sequence encodes CASSSETGKAYEQYF.

The CDR3 loop is CASRHYGANVLTF. CDR3 DNA: TGTGCCAGCAGGCACTACGGGGCCAACGTCCTGACTTTC. J is TRBJ2-6 and V is TRBV7-3, with D unclear. V dropped 6 bases and J dropped 4 bases, with 7 bases sitting between them. The CDR3 extends over 13 amino acids. Germline V gives CDR1 SGHTA, CDR2 FQGTGA.

The chain is built from TRBV5-1 and TRBJ2-5, with D tentatively TRBD1 (5 bases). The CDR3 is made up of 14 amino acids. Between the trimmed V and J ends, which lost 4 bases and 3 bases, there was a span of 13 bases. The V gene's germline CDR1 is SGHRS and CDR2 YFSETQ. The CDR3 loop is CASSLLGVEETQYF. In nucleotides, the CDR3 is TGCGCCAGCAGCCTATTAGGGGTGGAAGAGACCCAGTACTTC. Combining the CDR3 with reference TRBV5-1 and TRBJ2-5 gives the whole variable domain KAGVTQTPRYLIKTRGQQVTLSCSPISGHRSVSWYQQTPGQGLQFLFEYFSETQRNKGNFPGRFSGRQFSNSRSEMNVSTLELGDSALYLCASSLLGVEETQYFGPGTRLLVL.

The rearrangement links TRBV7-8 to TRBJ2-3, with no clear D. The J call may be faulty, since TRBJ1-5 better matches the DNA end. Per germline, CDR1 SGHVS and CDR2 FQNEAQ. The CDR3 is 14 amino acids. CDR3 protein: CASSLGSYTDTQHF. Here the CDR3 DNA reads TGTGCCAGCAGCTTGGGCAGCTACACAGATACGCAGCATTTT.

A few counts support this clonotype. The chain couples TRBV5-5 to TRBJ1-6, with a tentative D call TRBD1 (5 bases). Trimming stripped 4 bases from V and 10 bases from J, with 15 bases between. The germline gives CDR1 SGHKS, CDR2 YYEKEE (reference sequence). The CDR3 runs 14 residues. The DNA for the CDR3 is TGTGCCAGCAGCGTATTGACGGGGGGATCACCCCTCCACTTT. It encodes CASSVLTGGSPLHF.

The rearrangement joins TRBV2 to TRBJ2-7; D is unclear. Germline CDR1 and CDR2: SNHLY and FYNNEI. The CDR3 extends over 13 amino acids. Deletions cut 6 bases from V and 6 bases from J, with 15 bases between. CDR3 bases: TGTGCCAGCAGCGCAACCGGACGGACCGAGCAGTACTTC. Translated: CASSATGRTEQYF.